This T cell receptor (beta chain) was captured by sequencing in a study of synovial regulatory T cells in juvenile arthritis. Study-level findings and limits: Blood Treg cells that were inflammation-associated showed lower TCR diversity than other blood Treg cells. Largely private between patients, iaTreg TCR repertoires showed partial overlap with synovial Teff and blood CPL repertoires.

The CDR3 has 14 amino acids. No DNA sequence was recorded. Germline CDR1 and CDR2: SGHRS and YFSETQ. As concerns this clone: Its target is unknown.

Eleven-patient cohort: 11 active juvenile idiopathic arthritis patients, 3 polyarticular, 8 oligoarticular. Patients were aged median 11.6 years with disease lasting median approximately 7 years. Some clones are missing from TCRdb's copy, which holds only in-frame ones; the method was immunoSEQ multiplex PCR. The sample table sets out more than 9,500 clones. The sequencing sample was made of Treg cells from blood. Indicated subset: remaining (HLA-DR-negative) circulating blood Treg cells. The clonotype was recovered from a donor between 2 and 35 years old with juvenile idiopathic arthritis. J is TRBJ2-3 and V is TRBV5-1; TCRdb's assignment of TRBD2 cannot be checked, as there is no DNA. The CDR3 reads CASSTSGFTDTQYF.